This passage covers 21 T cell receptor beta chains from one sample sequenced in a study of blood T cell repertoires in COVID-19. Libraries were prepared by immunoSEQ multiplex PCR; TCRdb keeps only in-frame clonotypes and omits some of them. The sample includes under 300,000 clones, 65% to 85% seen only once; the top ten take roughly 4%. Material for sequencing was peripheral blood. These receptors all come from a woman aged 40 to 50 with active or convalescent COVID-19.

The rearrangement joins TRBV6-6 to TRBJ1-5; possibly TRBD1 for D (6 bases). Germline V lookup: CDR1 MNHNY, CDR2 SVGAGI (reference sequence). This CDR3 comprises 15 residues. V was clipped by 6 bases and J by 4 bases, with 16 bases between them. The CDR3 reads CASSHAGGWNQPQHF. The DNA for the CDR3 is TGTGCCAGCAGCCATGCGGGGGGCTGGAATCAGCCCCAGCATTTT.

The V gene is TRBV5-1, the J gene TRBJ2-3, with D perhaps matching TRBD2 (5 bases). CDR3 length: 14 residues. Trimming removed 0 bases from V and 2 bases from J, with 7 bases in between. Germline assignment: CDR1 SGHRS and CDR2 YFSETQ. Written as DNA, the CDR3 is TGCGCCAGCAGCTTGGACGGGGACACAGATACGCAGTATTTT. It is translated as CASSLDGDTDTQYF.

V gene TRBV6-5 combines with J gene TRBJ1-2; perhaps TRBD1 as D (5 bases). The CDR3 loop spans 14 amino acids. Trimming shortened V by 5 bases and J by 3 bases, and 13 bases separated the two germline ends. The germline V gene encodes CDR1 MNHEY and CDR2 SVGAGI. In DNA form, the CDR3 reads TGTGCCAGCAGTCCCAATTGGGGGGACTATGGCTACACCTTC. As protein: CASSPNWGDYGYTF.

V is TRBV2 and J is TRBJ1-5; D unclear. The CDR3 loop spans 16 amino acids. Trimming shortened V by 6 bases and J by 6 bases, and 21 bases separated the two germline ends. CDR1 is SNHLY and CDR2 is FYNNEI in the germline V gene. The CDR3 here is CASSPPGGFVGQPQHF. CDR3 nucleotides: TGTGCCAGCAGCCCCCCCGGAGGGTTTGTCGGTCAGCCCCAGCATTTT.

The chain is built from TRBV28 and TRBJ2-3; D is uncertain. CDR3 length: 11 amino acids. Germline CDR1 reads MDHEN; CDR2 reads SYDVKM. V was trimmed by 8 bases and J by 6 bases, leaving 9 bases between them. The CDR3 reads CASQLSDTQYF. The CDR3 nucleotides read TGTGCCAGCCAACTGAGCGATACGCAGTATTTT.

V usage is TRBV27 and J usage is TRBJ2-5; 7 bases agree with TRBD2. V shed 8 bases and J 3 bases; nucleotides not matched to a gene: 9. Germline CDR1 reads MNHEY; CDR2 reads SMNVEV (reference sequence). The CDR3 length is 14 residues. Here the CDR3 reads CASAPSGEKETQYF. The CDR3 bases are TGTGCCAGCGCCCCCAGCGGGGAAAAAGAGACCCAGTACTTC.

The chain is built from TRBV5-1 and TRBJ2-5; maybe TRBD1 (7 bases). Deletions cut 2 bases from V and 4 bases from J, with 9 bases between. CDR1 is SGHRS, CDR2 YFSETQ, per germline. The CDR3 extends over 13 amino acids. As DNA, the CDR3 is TGCGCCAGCAGCTTTCAGGGGGGAGAGACCCAGTACTTC. Translated: CASSFQGGETQYF.

The chain combines TRBV23-1 with TRBJ2-5; D ambiguous. TRBV23-1 is given ORF status, its function remaining uncertain. CDR3 size: 13 residues. With 10 bases removed from V and 4 bases from J, the gap between germline ends came to 16 bases. CDR3 region: CAIRFASLETQYF. CDR3 in DNA: TGCGCCATCCGATTCGCGAGCTTAGAGACCCAGTACTTC.

The rearrangement links TRBV27 to TRBJ1-5; D is unclear. Trimming stripped 5 bases from V and 9 bases from J, with 23 bases between. This CDR3 comprises 16 residues. Per the germline V gene, CDR1 is MNHEY and CDR2 is SMNVEV (reference sequence). The CDR3 nucleotides are TGTGCCAGCAGTCTTTATCCCTCCTCCGGGTTGAGGCCCCAGCATTTT. Residues: CASSLYPSSGLRPQHF.

V is TRBV5-1 and J is TRBJ2-1; 8 bases map to TRBD2. Germline assignment: CDR1 SGHRS and CDR2 YFSETQ. The CDR3 totals 15 residues. The junction had 5 bases not matched to a gene; V was cut back by 1 base and J by 5 bases. This CDR3 is CASSLSGGVDNEQFF. The CDR3, as DNA: TGCGCCAGCAGCTTGTCCGGGGGGGTCGACAATGAGCAGTTCTTC.

The chain is built from TRBV3-1 (or the pseudogene TRBV3-2) and TRBJ2-1, with TRBD2 identical over 11 bases. This CDR3 contains 15 residues. Unmatched junction bases numbered 7, after V lost 3 bases and J lost 9 bases. Germline V gene lookup returns CDR1 LGHDT and CDR2 YNNKEL (reference sequence). In DNA form, the CDR3 reads TGTGCCAGCAGCCACGGTACACTAGCGGGGGTTGAGCAGTTCTTC. Translating gives CASSHGTLAGVEQFF.

This clone showed up just once. The rearrangement uses TRBV28 and TRBJ1-2; tentatively, D is TRBD1 (5 bases). CDR1 MDHEN and CDR2 SYDVKM come from the germline V gene. V gave up 2 bases and J gave up 2 bases, with 12 bases separating them. CDR3 length equals 15 residues. The CDR3 DNA reads as TGTGCCAGCAGTTTACCAGGGAGGCTCAACTATGGCTACACCTTC. Translated, it gives CASSLPGRLNYGYTF.

This clone was found a few times. This chain joins TRBV12-5 and TRBJ2-3; tentative D call: TRBD2 (5 bases). Trimming stripped 5 bases from V and 6 bases from J, with 9 bases between. This CDR3 contains 12 residues. From germline, CDR1 is LGHNT and CDR2 FRNRAP. The CDR3 loop reads CASGMERDTQYF. CDR3 DNA: TGTGCTAGTGGTATGGAGCGGGATACGCAGTATTTT.

The CDR3 loop reads CASSLGRDTEAFF. Written as DNA, the CDR3 is TGCGCCAGCAGCTTGGGCCGGGACACTGAAGCTTTCTTT. The J gene is TRBJ1-1, the V gene TRBV5-1, with D hard to call. V was trimmed by 0 bases and J by 3 bases, leaving 6 bases between them. The CDR3 totals 13 residues. From germline, CDR1 is SGHRS and CDR2 YFSETQ.

In DNA form, the CDR3 reads TGTGCCAGCTCACCAAGGGTACTAGCAACAGATACGCAGTATTTT. Encoded protein: CASSPRVLATDTQYF. The genes are TRBV18 and TRBJ2-3; maybe TRBD2 (6 bases). V was cut by 2 bases and J by 3 bases, with 12 bases left in between. Per the germline V gene, CDR1 is KGHSH and CDR2 is LQKENI. The CDR3 is 15 amino acids. Full variable domain (remainder filled in from reference TRBV18 and TRBJ2-3): NAGVMQNPRHLVRRRGQEARLRCSPMKGHSHVYWYRQLPEEGLKFMVYLQKENIIDESGMPKERFSAEFPKEGPSILRIQQVVRGDSAAYFCASSPRVLATDTQYFGPGTRLTVL.

This chain joins TRBV19 and TRBJ1-5; TRBD1 aligns across 9 bases. Germline-derived CDR1 and CDR2 are LNHDA and SQIVND (reference sequence). J lost 1 base, V lost 6 bases, and 10 bases had no gene match. The CDR3 runs 17 residues. The CDR3 loop reads CASRGNRGLGSNQPQHF. CDR3 coding DNA: TGTGCCAGTAGGGGAAACAGGGGGCTAGGGAGCAATCAGCCCCAGCATTTT.

The chain employs TRBV7-8 and TRBJ2-7; D not resolved. Looked up from germline, CDR1 is SGHVS and CDR2 is FQNEAQ. The CDR3 contains 14 residues. Trimming pared 5 bases from V and 0 bases from J, leaving 11 bases between. CDR3 sequence (DNA): TGTGCCAGCAGCCGAGCACATGGCTCCTACGAGCAGTACTTC. Its translation is CASSRAHGSYEQYF.

The V and J genes are TRBV9 and TRBJ2-2, with 9 bases identical to TRBD2. CDR1 SGDLS and CDR2 YYNGEE come from the germline V gene. The CDR3 is 17 residues long. Germline trimming cut 3 bases from V and 2 bases from J; bases unmatched to any gene: 8. CDR3 coding DNA: TGTGCCAGCAGCGCACCCCGCGGGGGGGCTAACACCGGGGAGCTGTTTTTT. Protein product: CASSAPRGGANTGELFF.

The chain is built from TRBV27 and TRBJ1-2, with D tentatively TRBD1 (6 bases). Trimming left V 5 bases short and J 6 bases short, with 22 bases between. The CDR3 is 16 amino acids. CDR1 MNHEY and CDR2 SMNVEV come from the germline V gene (reference sequence). Written as DNA, the CDR3 is TGTGCCAGCAGTCCCTCCCATCTAGGGGGTAGGGATGGCTACACCTTC. Protein: CASSPSHLGGRDGYTF.

The count of this clone is one. The chain recombines TRBV6-4 with TRBJ1-5; TRBD1 aligns across 7 bases. This CDR3 region has 15 residues. Unmatched junction bases numbered 7, after V lost 7 bases and J lost 1 base. Germline V gene sequence: CDR1 MRHNA, CDR2 SNTAGT. The CDR3 DNA follows: TGTGCCAGCATTGAGGACAGGAAGAGCAATCAGCCCCAGCATTTT. It specifies CASIEDRKSNQPQHF.

This chain uses TRBV6-5 with TRBJ2-7; the D gene is possibly TRBD2 (5 bases). V was cut by 2 bases and J by 6 bases, with 11 bases left in between. This CDR3 comprises 13 residues. CDR1 MNHEY and CDR2 SVGAGI come from the germline V gene. The CDR3 sequence is CASSYLRGVEQYF. In nucleotides, the CDR3 is TGTGCCAGCAGTTACCTACGGGGAGTCGAGCAGTACTTC.